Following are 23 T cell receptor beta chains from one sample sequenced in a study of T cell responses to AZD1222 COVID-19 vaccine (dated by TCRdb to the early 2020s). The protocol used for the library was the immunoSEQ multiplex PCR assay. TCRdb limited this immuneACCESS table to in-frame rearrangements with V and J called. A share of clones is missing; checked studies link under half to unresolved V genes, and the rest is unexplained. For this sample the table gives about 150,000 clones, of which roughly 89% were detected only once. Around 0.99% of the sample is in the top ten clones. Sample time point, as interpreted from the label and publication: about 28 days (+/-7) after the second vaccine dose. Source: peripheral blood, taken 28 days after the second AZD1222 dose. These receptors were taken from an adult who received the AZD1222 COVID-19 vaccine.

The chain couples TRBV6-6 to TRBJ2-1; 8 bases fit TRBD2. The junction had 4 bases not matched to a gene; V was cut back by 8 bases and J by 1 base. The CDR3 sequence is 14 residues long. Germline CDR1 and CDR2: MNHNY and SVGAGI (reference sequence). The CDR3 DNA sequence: TGTGCCAGCCAACTAGCGGAATCCTACAATGAGCAGTTCTTC. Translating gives CASQLAESYNEQFF.

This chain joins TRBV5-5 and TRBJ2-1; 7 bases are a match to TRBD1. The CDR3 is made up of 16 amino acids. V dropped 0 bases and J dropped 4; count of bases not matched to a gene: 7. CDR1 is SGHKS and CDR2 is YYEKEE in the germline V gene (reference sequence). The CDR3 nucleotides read TGTGCCAGCAGCTTGGGGGTGGGACAGTCATACAATGAGCAGTTCTTC. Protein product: CASSLGVGQSYNEQFF.

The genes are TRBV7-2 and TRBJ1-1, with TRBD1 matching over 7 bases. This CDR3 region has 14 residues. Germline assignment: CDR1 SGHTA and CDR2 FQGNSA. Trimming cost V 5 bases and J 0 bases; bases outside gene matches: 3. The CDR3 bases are TGTGCCAGCAGCAGACAGGGCCTGAACACTGAAGCTTTCTTT. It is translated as CASSRQGLNTEAFF.

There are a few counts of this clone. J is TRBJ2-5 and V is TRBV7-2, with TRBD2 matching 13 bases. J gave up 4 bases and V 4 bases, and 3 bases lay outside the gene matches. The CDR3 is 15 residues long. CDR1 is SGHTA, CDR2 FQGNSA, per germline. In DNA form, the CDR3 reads TGTGCCAGCAGCTCCTGGACTAGCGGGGGAGAGACCCAGTACTTC. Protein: CASSSWTSGGETQYF.

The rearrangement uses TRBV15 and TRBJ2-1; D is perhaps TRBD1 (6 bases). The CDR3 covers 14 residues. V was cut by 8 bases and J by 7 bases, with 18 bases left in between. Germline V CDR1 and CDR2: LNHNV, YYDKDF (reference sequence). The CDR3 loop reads CATSGLRGTNEQFF. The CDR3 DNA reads TGTGCCACCTCGGGGCTCAGGGGTACGAATGAGCAGTTCTTC.

CDR3 amino acids: CASSFITDRMNTEAFF. Written as DNA, the CDR3 is TGTGCCAGCAGCTTCATTACGGACAGGATGAACACTGAAGCTTTCTTT. J is TRBJ1-1 and V is TRBV13; 7 positions agree with TRBD1. V lost 3 bases, J lost 0 bases, and 7 bases stayed unmatched. This CDR3 comprises 16 residues. CDR1 is PRHDT, CDR2 FYEKMQ, per germline (reference sequence).

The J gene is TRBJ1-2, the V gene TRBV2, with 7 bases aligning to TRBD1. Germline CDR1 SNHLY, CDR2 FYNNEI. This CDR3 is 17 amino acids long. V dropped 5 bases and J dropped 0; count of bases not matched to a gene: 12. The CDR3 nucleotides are TGTGCCAGCAGTCCCCAGGGGGGTCTCTTAGCTAACTATGGCTACACCTTC. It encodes CASSPQGGLLANYGYTF.

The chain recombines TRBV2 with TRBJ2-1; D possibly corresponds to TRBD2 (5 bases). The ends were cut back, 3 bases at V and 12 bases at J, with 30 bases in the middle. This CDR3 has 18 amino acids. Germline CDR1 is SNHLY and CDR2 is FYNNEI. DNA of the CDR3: TGTGCCAGCAGTGATTATCCGCAAATCTTAACTAGGCCTGGTGGGCAGTTCTTC. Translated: CASSDYPQILTRPGGQFF. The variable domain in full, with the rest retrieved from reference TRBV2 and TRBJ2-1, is EPEVTQTPSHQVTQMGQEVILRCVPISNHLYFYWYRQILGQKVEFLVSFYNNEISEKSEIFDDQFSVERPDGSNFTLKIRSTKLEDSAMYFCASSDYPQILTRPGGQFFGPGTRLTVL.

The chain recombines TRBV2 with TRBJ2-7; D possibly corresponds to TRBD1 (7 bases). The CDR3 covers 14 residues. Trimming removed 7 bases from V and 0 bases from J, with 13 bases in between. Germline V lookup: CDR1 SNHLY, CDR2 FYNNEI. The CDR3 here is CASMDRRGSYEQYF. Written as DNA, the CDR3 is TGTGCCAGCATGGACAGGCGGGGCTCCTACGAGCAGTACTTC.

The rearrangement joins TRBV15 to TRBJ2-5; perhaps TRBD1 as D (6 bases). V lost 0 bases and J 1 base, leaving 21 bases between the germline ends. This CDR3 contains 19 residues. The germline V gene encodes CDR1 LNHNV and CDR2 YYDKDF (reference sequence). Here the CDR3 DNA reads TGTGCCACCAGCAGAGATAGATTGGGTCCAGGGGAAGGCCAAGAGACCCAGTACTTC. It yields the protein CATSRDRLGPGEGQETQYF.

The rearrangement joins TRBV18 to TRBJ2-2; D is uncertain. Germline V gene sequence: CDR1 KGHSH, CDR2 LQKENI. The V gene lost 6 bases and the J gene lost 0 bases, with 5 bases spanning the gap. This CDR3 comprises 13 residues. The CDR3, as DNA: TGTGCCAGCTCCCCCGCGAACACCGGGGAGCTGTTTTTT. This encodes CASSPANTGELFF.

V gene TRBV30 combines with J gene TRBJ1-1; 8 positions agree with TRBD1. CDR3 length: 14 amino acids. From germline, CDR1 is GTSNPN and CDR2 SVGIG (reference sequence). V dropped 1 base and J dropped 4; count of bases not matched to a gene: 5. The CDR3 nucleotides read TGTGCCTGGAGTGCCGGGACAGGATCCACTGAAGCTTTCTTT. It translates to CAWSAGTGSTEAFF. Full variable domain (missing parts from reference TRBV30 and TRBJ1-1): SQTIHQWPATLVQPVGSPLSLECTVEGTSNPNLYWYRQAAGRGLQLLFYSVGIGQISSEVPQNLSASRPQDRQFILSSKKLLLSDSGFYLCAWSAGTGSTEAFFGQGTRLTVV.

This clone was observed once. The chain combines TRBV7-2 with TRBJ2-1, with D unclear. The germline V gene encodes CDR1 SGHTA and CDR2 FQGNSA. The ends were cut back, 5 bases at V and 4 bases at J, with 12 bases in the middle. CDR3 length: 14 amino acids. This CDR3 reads CASSPNWGYNEQFF. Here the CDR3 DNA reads TGTGCCAGCAGCCCCAACTGGGGTTACAATGAGCAGTTCTTC.

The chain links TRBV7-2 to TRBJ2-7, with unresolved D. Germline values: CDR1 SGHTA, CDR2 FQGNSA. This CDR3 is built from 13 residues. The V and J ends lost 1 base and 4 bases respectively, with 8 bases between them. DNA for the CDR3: TGTGCCAGCAGCTTAGTCTATGGATACGAGCAGTACTTC. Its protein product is CASSLVYGYEQYF.

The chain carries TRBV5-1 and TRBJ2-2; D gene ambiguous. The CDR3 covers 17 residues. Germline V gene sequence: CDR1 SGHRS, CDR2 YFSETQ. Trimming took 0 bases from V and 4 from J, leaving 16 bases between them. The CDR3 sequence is CASSLEFGKGGTGELFF. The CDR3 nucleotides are TGCGCCAGCAGCTTGGAATTTGGAAAGGGCGGCACCGGGGAGCTGTTTTTT.

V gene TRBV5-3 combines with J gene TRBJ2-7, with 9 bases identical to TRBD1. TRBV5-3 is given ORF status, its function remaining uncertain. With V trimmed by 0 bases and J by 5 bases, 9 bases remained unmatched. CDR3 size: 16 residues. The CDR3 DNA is TGTGCCAGAAGCTTGGCCCGGGACAGGGTTTCCCACGAGCAGTACTTC. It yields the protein CARSLARDRVSHEQYF.

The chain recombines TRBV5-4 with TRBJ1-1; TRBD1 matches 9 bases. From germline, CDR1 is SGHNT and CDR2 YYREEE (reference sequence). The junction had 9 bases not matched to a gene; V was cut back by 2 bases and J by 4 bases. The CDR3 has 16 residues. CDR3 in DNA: TGTGCCAGCAGCTTAGGGACAGGGTCCGGGAGCACTGAAGCTTTCTTT. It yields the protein CASSLGTGSGSTEAFF.

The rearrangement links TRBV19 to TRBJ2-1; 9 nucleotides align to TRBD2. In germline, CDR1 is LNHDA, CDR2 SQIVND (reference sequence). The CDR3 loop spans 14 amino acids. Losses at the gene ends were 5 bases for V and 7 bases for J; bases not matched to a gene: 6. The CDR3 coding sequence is TGTGCCAGTAGTTTTAGCGGGGGCTCTAATGAGCAGTTCTTC. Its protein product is CASSFSGGSNEQFF.

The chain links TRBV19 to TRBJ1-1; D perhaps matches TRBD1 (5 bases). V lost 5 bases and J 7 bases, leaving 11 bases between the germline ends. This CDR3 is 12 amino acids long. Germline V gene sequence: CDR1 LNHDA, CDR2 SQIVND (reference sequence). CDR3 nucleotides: TGTGCCAGTAGTTCCAGGGCCTTTGAAGCTTTCTTT. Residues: CASSSRAFEAFF. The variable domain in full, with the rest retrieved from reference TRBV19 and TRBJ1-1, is DGGITQSPKYLFRKEGQNVTLSCEQNLNHDAMYWYRQDPGQGLRLIYYSQIVNDFQKGDIAEGYSVSREKKESFPLTVTSAQKNPTAFYLCASSSRAFEAFFGQGTRLTVV.

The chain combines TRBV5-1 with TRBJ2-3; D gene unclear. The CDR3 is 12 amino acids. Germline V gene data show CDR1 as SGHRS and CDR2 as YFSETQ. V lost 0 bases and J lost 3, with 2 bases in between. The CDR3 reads CASSLETDTQYF. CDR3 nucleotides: TGCGCCAGCAGCTTGGAAACAGATACGCAGTATTTT. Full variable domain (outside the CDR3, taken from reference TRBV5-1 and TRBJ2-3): KAGVTQTPRYLIKTRGQQVTLSCSPISGHRSVSWYQQTPGQGLQFLFEYFSETQRNKGNFPGRFSGRQFSNSRSEMNVSTLELGDSALYLCASSLETDTQYFGPGTRLTVL.

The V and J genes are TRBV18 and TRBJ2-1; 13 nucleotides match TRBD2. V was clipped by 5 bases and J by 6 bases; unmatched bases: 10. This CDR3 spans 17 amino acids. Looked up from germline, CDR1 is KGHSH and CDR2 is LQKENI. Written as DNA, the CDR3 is TGTGCCAGCTCATCTACCGGGACTAGCGGGATAGGCAATGAGCAGTTCTTC. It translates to CASSSTGTSGIGNEQFF. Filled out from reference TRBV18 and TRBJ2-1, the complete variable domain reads NAGVMQNPRHLVRRRGQEARLRCSPMKGHSHVYWYRQLPEEGLKFMVYLQKENIIDESGMPKERFSAEFPKEGPSILRIQQVVRGDSAAYFCASSSTGTSGIGNEQFFGPGTRLTVL.

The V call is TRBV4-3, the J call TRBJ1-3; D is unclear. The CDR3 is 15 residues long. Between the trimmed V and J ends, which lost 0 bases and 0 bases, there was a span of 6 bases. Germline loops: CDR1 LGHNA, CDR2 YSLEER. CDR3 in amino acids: CASSQEVTSGNTIYF. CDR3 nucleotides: TGCGCCAGCAGCCAAGAGGTAACCTCTGGAAACACCATATATTTT.

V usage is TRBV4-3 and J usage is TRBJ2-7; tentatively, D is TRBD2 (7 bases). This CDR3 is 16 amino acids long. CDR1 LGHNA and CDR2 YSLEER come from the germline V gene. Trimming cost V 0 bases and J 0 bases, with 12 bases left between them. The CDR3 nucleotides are TGCGCCAGCAGCCAAGAAGGGGGGGATAACTCCTACGAGCAGTACTTC. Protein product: CASSQEGGDNSYEQYF.